Each of the 32 T cell receptor beta chains below was sequenced from the same sample in a study of T cell responses to AZD1222 COVID-19 vaccine. Clones were read by immunoSEQ multiplex PCR, and TCRdb kept only the in-frame ones, dropping some. The profile shows approximately 150,000 clones, about 92% of them singletons. The material sequenced was peripheral blood, taken on day 0 of MenACWY control vaccination. The receptors derive from an adult in good health.

This clone was observed a single time. The rearrangement links TRBV7-9 to TRBJ1-3; no clear D gene. V was shortened by 4 bases and J by 4 bases, with 17 bases between the two germline ends. Germline values: CDR1 SEHNR, CDR2 FQNEAQ (reference sequence). The CDR3 sequence is 16 residues long. As DNA, the CDR3 is TGTGCCAGCAGCTCTGAAGGGAAATTAGGAGGAAACACCATATATTTT. Encoded protein: CASSSEGKLGGNTIYF.

The chain is built from TRBV19 and TRBJ2-7, with 8 nucleotides matching TRBD1. V lost 4 bases to trimming and J lost 7 bases; unmatched junction nucleotides: 6. The CDR3 contains 13 residues. Germline loops: CDR1 LNHDA, CDR2 SQIVND (reference sequence). For the CDR3, the DNA is TGTGCCAGTAGTACCGGACAGGGCCGGGAGCAGTACTTC. This gives the protein CASSTGQGREQYF.

The chain employs TRBV4-3 and TRBJ1-4; no reliable D call. This CDR3 has 19 amino acids. CDR1 is LGHNA, CDR2 YSLEER, per germline. The V gene lost 0 bases and the J gene lost 5 bases, with 22 bases spanning the gap. DNA for the CDR3: TGCGCCAGCAGCCAAGAATTGTCGCACAAAGAGCTCGGAAATGAAAAACTGTTTTTT. Translated: CASSQELSHKELGNEKLFF.

CDR3 region: CASSVRAPGQYF. For the CDR3, the DNA is TGTGCCAGCAGTGTTCGGGCCCCTGGACAGTACTTC. The chain couples TRBV28 to TRBJ2-7; no firm D call. This CDR3 has 12 amino acids. V lost 5 bases and J 10 bases, leaving 15 bases between the germline ends. Germline lookup yields CDR1 MDHEN and CDR2 SYDVKM. The variable domain in full, with the rest retrieved from reference TRBV28 and TRBJ2-7, is DVKVTQSSRYLVKRTGEKVFLECVQDMDHENMFWYRQDPGLGLRLIYFSYDVKMKEKGDIPEGYSVSREKKERFSLILESASTNQTSMYLCASSVRAPGQYFGPGTRLTVT.

The gene calls are TRBV3-1 (or the pseudogene TRBV3-2) and TRBJ1-1; D is ambiguous. The CDR3 length is 12 residues. Per germline, CDR1 LGHDT and CDR2 YNNKEL (reference sequence). V was clipped by 4 bases and J by 2 bases, with 5 bases between them. This CDR3 reads CASSRYNTEAFF. CDR3 coding DNA: TGTGCCAGCAGCCGATACAACACTGAAGCTTTCTTT.

This clone was seen more than once but under ten times. The CDR3 loop is CASSYSEQPQHF. The DNA of the CDR3 is TGTGCCAGCAGTTACTCGGAACAGCCCCAGCATTTT. The V call is TRBV6-2 or TRBV6-3, the J call TRBJ1-5; no clear D gene. Germline assignment: CDR1 MNHEY and CDR2 SVGEGT. The V end was cut by 0 bases, the J end by 7 bases, with 4 bases between. The CDR3 extends over 12 amino acids.

CDR3 loop: CASGRGEFGGANYGYTF. The CDR3 nucleotides are TGTGCCAGCGGCCGGGGTGAATTTGGAGGAGCTAACTATGGCTACACCTTC. This sequence joins TRBV6-4 and TRBJ1-2; no firm D call. CDR1 and CDR2 from the germline V gene are MRHNA and SNTAGT. The V end lost 8 bases, the J end lost 0 bases, and 22 bases lay between the germline ends. This CDR3 spans 17 amino acids.

This sequence joins TRBV6-2 or TRBV6-3 and TRBJ2-1; D ambiguous. Germline-derived CDR1 and CDR2 are MNHEY and SVGEGT. V was cut by 4 bases and J by 6 bases, with 7 bases left in between. The CDR3 runs 12 residues. CDR3 nucleotide sequence: TGTGCCAGCAGTTCCCGCGCCAATGAGCAGTTCTTC. Translating gives CASSSRANEQFF.

A word on this clone: This CDR3 is also generated by other DNA sequences in the sample. V usage is TRBV19 and J usage is TRBJ2-2, with unresolved D. This CDR3 is 14 amino acids long. Trimming removed 1 base from V and 2 bases from J, with 5 bases in between. Germline loops: CDR1 LNHDA, CDR2 SQIVND (reference sequence). DNA of the CDR3: TGTGCCAGTAGTATAGCGGGTAACACCGGGGAGCTGTTTTTT. Translation: CASSIAGNTGELFF. Full variable domain (missing parts from reference TRBV19 and TRBJ2-2): DGGITQSPKYLFRKEGQNVTLSCEQNLNHDAMYWYRQDPGQGLRLIYYSQIVNDFQKGDIAEGYSVSREKKESFPLTVTSAQKNPTAFYLCASSIAGNTGELFFGEGSRLTVL.

This clone has a single count. The CDR3 DNA follows: TGTGCCAGCAGGGGACAGGCGAGCACAGATACGCAGTATTTT. Its protein product is CASRGQASTDTQYF. The rearrangement joins TRBV6-5 to TRBJ2-3; the match to TRBD1 covers 8 bases. The CDR3 spans 14 residues. The J segment lost 0 bases and the V segment lost 6 bases, leaving 2 bases of the junction unmatched. Germline V gene lookup returns CDR1 MNHEY and CDR2 SVGAGI.

This clone was seen only once. J is TRBJ1-2 and V is TRBV10-3; 10 bases fit TRBD1. The CDR3 has 13 residues. After removal of 4 bases from V and 7 bases from J, the junction contained 3 bases not matched to a gene. CDR1 is ENHRY, CDR2 SYGVKD, per germline. The chain's CDR3 is CAISGDRGSGYTF. CDR3 nucleotides: TGTGCCATCAGTGGGGACAGGGGAAGTGGCTACACCTTC.

The gene calls are TRBV13 and TRBJ2-2; D possibly corresponds to TRBD2 (6 bases). CDR1 and CDR2 from the germline V gene are PRHDT and FYEKMQ (reference sequence). Trimming left V 5 bases short and J 4 bases short, with 8 bases between. The CDR3 has 13 residues. CDR3 nucleotides: TGTGCCAGCAGCCGCGGGACCACCGGGGAGCTGTTTTTT. Protein product: CASSRGTTGELFF.

The gene calls are TRBV10-3 and TRBJ1-1; 8 bases agree with TRBD1. Germline CDR1 and CDR2: ENHRY and SYGVKD. Trimming at V came to 4 bases and at J to 5 bases, leaving 9 bases not matched to a gene. The CDR3 length is 15 residues. This CDR3 is CAISVRQGATTEAFF. CDR3 nucleotide sequence: TGTGCCATCAGTGTAAGGCAGGGGGCGACGACTGAAGCTTTCTTT.

This clone was observed once. In nucleotides, the CDR3 is TGTGCCAGCAGCCTTGGACTAGCGGGAGGAGACAATGAGCAGTTCTTC. Translation: CASSLGLAGGDNEQFF. The rearrangement links TRBV2 to TRBJ2-1; 14 bases fit TRBD2. V gave up 6 bases and J gave up 5 bases; unmatched junction bases: 6. The CDR3 has 16 residues. The germline CDR1 and CDR2 sequences are SNHLY and FYNNEI.

V is TRBV7-8 and J is TRBJ1-6; D is unresolved. V lost 3 bases to trimming and J lost 7 bases, with 7 bases between them. Germline CDR1 reads SGHVS; CDR2 reads FQNEAQ. The CDR3 runs 13 residues. The chain's CDR3 is CASSFDGNSPLHF. The CDR3 DNA reads TGTGCCAGCAGCTTCGACGGAAATTCACCCCTCCACTTT.

The V and J genes are TRBV29-1 and TRBJ2-5, with unresolved D. Trimming left V 7 bases short and J 0 bases short, with 6 bases between. This CDR3 spans 11 amino acids. Looked up from germline, CDR1 is SQVTM and CDR2 is ANQGSEA. The CDR3 spells CSGTHQETQYF. The CDR3 DNA reads as TGCAGCGGGACGCACCAAGAGACCCAGTACTTC.

V is TRBV9 and J is TRBJ1-5; 8 bases map to TRBD1. V was pared by 0 bases and J by 8 bases, with 7 bases of the junction left unmatched. CDR1 and CDR2 (germline): SGDLS, YYNGEE. The CDR3 length is 15 residues. The CDR3 is CASSVGQGIDKPQHF. The CDR3 DNA sequence: TGTGCCAGCAGCGTAGGACAGGGGATCGACAAGCCCCAGCATTTT.

The count of this clone is one. This chain connects TRBV4-3 to TRBJ1-6; D remains ambiguous. Germline V gene sequence: CDR1 LGHNA, CDR2 YSLEER. This CDR3 spans 15 amino acids. The V end lost 1 base, the J end lost 6 bases, and 10 bases lay between the germline ends. This CDR3 reads CASSQVAGFNSPLHF. CDR3 nucleotide sequence: TGCGCCAGCAGCCAAGTGGCTGGGTTTAATTCACCCCTCCACTTT.

J is TRBJ1-2 and V is TRBV27, with D tentatively TRBD1 (5 bases). CDR1 is MNHEY, CDR2 SMNVEV, per germline (reference sequence). With 5 bases removed from V and 7 bases from J, the gap between germline ends came to 14 bases. The CDR3 consists of 13 residues. CDR3: CASSKTALRGYTF. The DNA of the CDR3 is TGTGCCAGCAGTAAGACAGCCCTACGTGGCTACACCTTC.

The V call is TRBV6-6, the J call TRBJ2-2; weak D call: TRBD2 (7 bases). The CDR3 is 16 residues long. Trimming shortened V by 5 bases and J by 1 base, and 14 bases separated the two germline ends. Germline V gene data show CDR1 as MNHNY and CDR2 as SVGAGI (reference sequence). The CDR3 DNA reads TGTGCCAGCAGTCGAGGGGGGGGCTTGAACACCGGGGAGCTGTTTTTT. It encodes CASSRGGGLNTGELFF.

This rearrangement joins TRBV27 to TRBJ1-2; TRBD1 is a possible D gene (5 bases). This CDR3 comprises 16 residues. The V and J ends lost 2 bases and 7 bases respectively, with 20 bases between them. CDR1 and CDR2 (germline): MNHEY, SMNVEV (reference sequence). The CDR3 nucleotides read TGTGCCAGCAGTTTAGGGGCGAACGGGAAATCAGGTGGCTACACCTTC. Amino acids: CASSLGANGKSGGYTF.

This sequence joins TRBV7-8 and TRBJ2-4; D might be TRBD1 (6 bases). The length of the CDR3 is 13 residues. The ends were cut back, 4 bases at V and 6 bases at J, with 10 bases in the middle. Germline CDR1 is SGHVS and CDR2 is FQNEAQ. CDR3 bases: TGTGCCAGCAGCTCCGACAGGAGAAACATTCAGTACTTC. It yields the protein CASSSDRRNIQYF.

The rearrangement links TRBV4-1 to TRBJ1-1; no clear D gene. This CDR3 spans 15 amino acids. V was shortened by 1 base and J by 6 bases, with 15 bases between the two germline ends. Germline lookup yields CDR1 MGHRA and CDR2 YSYEKL. The CDR3 DNA sequence: TGCGCCAGCAGCCAAGGCAACGGGGAAATGGCTGAAGCTTTCTTT. Its protein product is CASSQGNGEMAEAFF.

This chain joins TRBV27 and TRBJ1-1, with D possibly matching TRBD1 (5 bases). The ends were cut back, 2 bases at V and 1 base at J, with 14 bases in the middle. This CDR3 comprises 16 residues. CDR1 and CDR2 from the germline V gene are MNHEY and SMNVEV (reference sequence). The CDR3 loop is CASSLTGAPGNTEAFF. The CDR3 DNA is TGTGCCAGCAGTTTAACCGGGGCGCCCGGGAACACTGAAGCTTTCTTT.

This clone was recorded only once. The genes are TRBV12-5 and TRBJ2-1, with TRBD2 matching 13 bases. The CDR3 sequence is 14 residues long. V lost 1 base, J lost 15 bases, and 6 bases stayed unmatched. Per germline, CDR1 LGHNT and CDR2 FRNRAP. This CDR3 is CASGLDTSGGAMFF. As DNA, the CDR3 is TGTGCTAGTGGTTTGGATACTAGCGGGGGGGCCATGTTCTTC. Supplemented by reference TRBV12-5 and TRBJ2-1, the full variable domain reads DARVTQTPRHKVTEMGQEVTMRCQPILGHNTVFWYRQTMMQGLELLAYFRNRAPLDDSGMPKDRFSAEMPDATLATLKIQPSEPRDSAVYFCASGLDTSGGAMFFGPGTRLTVL.

In regard to this clone: Relative to the germline gene, one junction end is altered; a read error may explain this. The rearrangement joins TRBV13 to TRBJ1-5; 7 nucleotides line up with TRBD1. The germline V gene encodes CDR1 PRHDT and CDR2 FYEKMQ (reference sequence). The CDR3 totals 14 residues. CDR3 in DNA: TGTGCCAGCAACTTAGGGGGCGGGAATCAGCCCCAGCATTTT. It codes for CASNLGGGNQPQHF.

The chain combines TRBV6-2 or TRBV6-3 with TRBJ1-1, with D possibly TRBD1 on 6 matching bases. The CDR3 covers 17 residues. Germline CDR1 reads MNHEY; CDR2 reads SVGEGT. V gave up 0 bases and J gave up 1 base, with 15 bases separating them. The CDR3 nucleotides read TGTGCCAGCAGTTACTCGAGATTCGGACAGCCGAACACTGAAGCTTTCTTT. Residues: CASSYSRFGQPNTEAFF.

The chain couples TRBV7-9 to TRBJ1-3; no firm D call. The V and J ends lost 6 bases and 0 bases respectively, with 12 bases between them. There are 15 residues in the CDR3. Germline V gene lookup returns CDR1 SEHNR and CDR2 FQNEAQ (reference sequence). The CDR3 nucleotides read TGTGCCAGCAGTCCGCAGCCACTCTCTGGAAACACCATATATTTT. The encoded protein is CASSPQPLSGNTIYF.

This sequence joins TRBV28 and TRBJ1-1; no firm D call. Trimming left V 4 bases short and J 10 bases short, with 16 bases between. In germline, CDR1 is MDHEN, CDR2 SYDVKM. This CDR3 comprises 13 residues. The CDR3 region has the DNA TGTGCCAGCAGTTACGGGTCGCAGTCAGCAGCTTTCTTT. This gives the protein CASSYGSQSAAFF.

Only one count was recorded for this clone. V is TRBV28 and J is TRBJ2-7; unclear D gene. CDR3 length equals 16 residues. V lost 4 bases and J lost 5, with 21 bases in between. The germline gives CDR1 MDHEN, CDR2 SYDVKM. CDR3 nucleotide sequence: TGTGCCAGCAGTTATCTCTCGGACCGCCCGTTAGACGAGCAGTACTTC. Encoded protein: CASSYLSDRPLDEQYF.

The chain joins TRBV12-3 or TRBV12-4 to TRBJ2-5, with D uncertain. With 5 bases removed from V and 7 bases from J, the gap between germline ends came to 14 bases. The CDR3 is 13 residues long. CDR3 in amino acids: CASSIGGPRTQYF. The CDR3 bases are TGTGCCAGCAGTATAGGTGGCCCCAGGACCCAGTACTTC.

The J gene is TRBJ2-2, the V gene TRBV5-5, with a possible D match to TRBD1 (6 bases). CDR1 is SGHKS, CDR2 YYEKEE, per germline (reference sequence). Trimming removed 3 bases from V and 6 bases from J, with 12 bases in between. This CDR3 comprises 14 residues. Here the CDR3 DNA reads TGTGCCAGCAGCTACCCGTGGACAGCCGGGGAGCTGTTTTTT. The encoded protein is CASSYPWTAGELFF.